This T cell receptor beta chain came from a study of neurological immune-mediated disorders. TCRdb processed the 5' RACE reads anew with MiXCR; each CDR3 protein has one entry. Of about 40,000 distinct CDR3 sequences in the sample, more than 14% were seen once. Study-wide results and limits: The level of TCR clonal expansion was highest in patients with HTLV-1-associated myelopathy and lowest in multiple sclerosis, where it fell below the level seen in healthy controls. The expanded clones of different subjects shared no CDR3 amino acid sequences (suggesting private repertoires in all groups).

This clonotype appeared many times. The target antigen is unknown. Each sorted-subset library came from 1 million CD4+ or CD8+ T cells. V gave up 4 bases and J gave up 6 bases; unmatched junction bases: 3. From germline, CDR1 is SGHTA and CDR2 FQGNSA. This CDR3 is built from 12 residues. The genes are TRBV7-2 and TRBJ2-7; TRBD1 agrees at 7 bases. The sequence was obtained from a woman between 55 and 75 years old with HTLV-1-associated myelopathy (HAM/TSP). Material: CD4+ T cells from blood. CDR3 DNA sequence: TGTGCCAGCAGCTGGGACAGAGCCGAGCAGTACTTC. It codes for CASSWDRAEQYF.